This T cell receptor (beta chain) was observed in a study of cytomegalovirus exposure and HLA in healthy donors. Notes on this clone: Its specificity is not known.

The PCR was carried out with 60 Vbeta primers and 13 Jbeta primers. Clones were sequenced by immunoSEQ multiplex PCR, and TCRdb holds only the in-frame ones, with some missing. The repertoire holds some 51,000 clones, with 65% to 85% as singletons. CDR3 length: 14 residues. The ends lost 10 bases at V and 0 bases at J; junction bases unmatched: 8. Germline V CDR1 and CDR2: MNHNS, SASEGT. Study-level results: A prior analysis recorded that most TCR beta V segments were productive about 87% or about 30% of the time. Confirmation in vitro established that three CMV-associated chains were specific for CMV antigens.

Sequences were obtained from PBMCs. The V and J genes are TRBV6-1 and TRBJ1-1, with TRBD1 matching 7 bases. This TCR was sampled from a female donor in good health and CMV-seronegative. CDR3 sequence (DNA): TGTGCCACTGTACCCGGGACAGTGAACACTGAAGCTTTCTTT. Amino acid sequence: CATVPGTVNTEAFF.